The clone carrying this TCR beta chain was seen a single time. Its antigen is as yet unknown. The sample belongs to a study of T cell responses to AZD1222 COVID-19 vaccine. Study-wide findings and caveats: Baseline testing showed seropositivity in only 6 or 7 AZD1222 recipients. It was only after the peak T cell response that any repertoires were sampled.

Clones were sequenced by immunoSEQ multiplex PCR, and TCRdb holds only the in-frame ones, with some missing. The sample holds about 150,000 clones, around 92% seen once. V lost 5 bases to trimming and J lost 7 bases, with 8 bases between them. CDR3 length: 12 amino acids. Germline CDR1 and CDR2: SNHLY and FYNNEI. The V call is TRBV2, the J call TRBJ1-4, with TRBD1 as a possible D gene (6 bases). The TCR comes from an adult in good health. The material was peripheral blood, obtained on day 0 of AZD1222 vaccination. Here the CDR3 reads CASSWTAEKLFF. Written as DNA, the CDR3 is TGTGCCAGCAGTTGGACAGCTGAAAAACTGTTTTTT.